This TCR beta chain was sequenced in a study of blood T cells in healthy people across ages. Study findings and constraints: Unsorted PBMCs prevented conclusive naive versus antigen-experienced comparison.

In the case of this clonotype: The antigen remains undetermined. The junction shows a germline mismatch at one end, possibly a read error.

A second PCR of 7 to 11 cycles used a sample-barcoded 5' primer and a J-beta primer mix. Each TCR beta cDNA got a 12-nucleotide random molecular identifier. TCRdb reprocessed the 5' RACE reads with MiXCR, giving one entry per CDR3 protein. The sample shows about a million distinct CDR3 sequences, roughly 50% of them seen only once. The CDR3 runs 15 residues. CDR1 MNHEY and CDR2 SMNVEV come from the germline V gene (reference sequence). This sequence joins TRBV27 and TRBJ2-3; 8 bases map to TRBD1. Sequencing was done on a sample of blood. The sequence derives from a man between 25 and 39 years old in good health. The CDR3 sequence: CASSPDRGFTVTQYF. Written as DNA, the CDR3 is TGTGCCAGCAGTCCCGACAGGGGATTCACAGTTACGCAGTATTTT.